This note documents a single T cell receptor beta chain sequence. Its antigen is still unknown. Base qualities are not recorded, but no much larger clone differs from it by a single base. These data are taken from a study of blood T cell repertoires in COVID-19 (dated by TCRdb to 2020 to 2021). With respect to the entire study: Samples from collaborators originated in the United States, Italy and Spain and spanned both the acute and convalescent phases of COVID-19. The prospective study material was composed of cDNA or gDNA derived from T cells, B-cell-depleted T cells, or PBMCs. Subjects who had been exposed to COVID-19, were actively infected with it, or had recovered from it provided the deeply sampled blood TCRbeta repertoires that made up the dataset. The repertoires were released in a freely available public database intended as a resource for research on the immune response to SARS-CoV-2. Samples were obtained from the ongoing ImmuneRACE study (first 160 participants) and from some 1,200 subjects provided by 6 global collaborators. A de-identified subject ID, COVID-19 status, age in years and sex were almost always included in the sample metadata. Where HLA class I and class II types were available, the types were taken from metadata supplied by the sample provider, not from assay-based typing.

TCRbeta CDR3 regions were amplified from genomic DNA using the immunoSEQ Assay, a bias-controlled multiplex PCR. On the study's bioinformatics: Nucleated cell counts per sample were estimated from amplification of reference gene primers within the assay. To quantify the absolute abundance of each unique TCRbeta CDR3 rearrangement, sequence reads were collapsed and filtered. For each sample, productive Simpson clonality was calculated as the square root of Simpson's diversity index over productive rearrangements. As stored in TCRdb, this immuneACCESS dataset retains in-frame rearrangements with V and J assigned. A fraction of the clones does not appear; measured against another copy, unresolved V genes explain less than half of the discrepancy, and the remainder lacks a known reason. That table gives V, J and clone size, and the DNA gave D and trimming. The sample data list more than 13,000 clones, and around 90% of these were observed just once. The ten largest clonotypes hold less than 2.5% of the sample.

The collaborating institutions used their own protocols to collect whole blood in K2EDTA tubes. For TCRbeta analysis, collaborator samples were shipped as frozen whole blood, as isolated PBMCs, or as DNA extracted from either sample type. What the study reported, not specific to this receptor: Clinical and demographic metadata were provided uncurated, with the amount varying by source and participant.

The source material was peripheral blood. The TCR was taken from a woman in her 70s in a cohort sampled during active or convalescent COVID-19.

This receptor has the CDR3 CASIRPGLGNEQFF. The bases are TGTGCCAGCATCAGACCAGGGCTCGGCAATGAGCAGTTCTTC. Rearrangement joined TRBV6-5 to TRBJ2-1, and TRBD1 may be the D gene, going by 5 matching bases. The junction shows trimming of 7 bases on V and 6 bases on J, plus 16 bases between the germline ends. The CDR3 contains 14 residues, cysteine and phenylalanine counted. Of the read, only the CDR3 DNA is kept; its 42 bases are in frame from base 1. From a lookup of the germline V gene, CDR1 and CDR2 are MNHEY and SVGAGI.